This T cell receptor (beta chain) emerged from a study of shared clonotypes between healthy human individuals. Repertoires were generated with immunoSEQ multiplex PCR, while TCRdb's copy carries only in-frame clones and drops some. The sample carries roughly 680,000 clones, around 77% recorded once. Every donor, a Caucasian adult, lived in Nashville, Tennessee. The V and J ends lost 0 bases and 6 bases respectively, with 12 bases between them. The CDR3 loop spans 14 amino acids. Germline V CDR1 and CDR2: SGHRS, YFSETQ. Sequenced material: memory CD4+ T cells sorted from blood. Subset denoted: CD45RA-negative fraction. The receptor was derived from a woman aged 25 to 45 in good health. This chain connects TRBV5-1 to TRBJ1-1, with D unresolved. CDR3 bases: TGCGCCAGCAGCTTGGGGCTTAACAGTCCTGAAGCTTTCTTT. This codes for CASSLGLNSPEAFF.